The 3 T cell receptor beta chains presented below share a single source sample, sequenced in a study of blood T cell repertoires in COVID-19. Clones were read by immunoSEQ multiplex PCR, and TCRdb kept only the in-frame ones, dropping some. Here the sample spans roughly 150,000 clones, approximately 81% being singletons. Sequencing was done on a sample of peripheral blood. These receptors originate from a woman aged 60-75 years with COVID-19, enrolled during active disease.

The genes are TRBV7-6 and TRBJ2-5; D might be TRBD2 (5 bases). Trimming cost V 3 bases and J 10 bases, with 9 bases left between them. Per the germline V gene, CDR1 is SGHVS and CDR2 is FNYEAQ. CDR3 length equals 11 residues. This chain's CDR3 is CASSFSEGQYF. The CDR3 nucleotides are TGTGCCAGCAGCTTTAGCGAGGGCCAGTACTTC.

The rearrangement joins TRBV6-5 to TRBJ1-1; 9 bases map to TRBD1. Germline CDR1 and CDR2: MNHEY and SVGAGI. This CDR3 region has 15 residues. The ends lost 4 bases at V and 7 bases at J; junction bases unmatched: 10. CDR3 sequence (DNA): TGTGCCAGCAGTTCCACAACAGGGGGCGCAGGTGAAGCTTTCTTT. Translation: CASSSTTGGAGEAFF.

The chain employs TRBV19 and TRBJ2-2, with 12 bases fitting TRBD1. Trimming at V came to 6 bases and at J to 5 bases, leaving 4 bases not matched to a gene. CDR3 size: 15 residues. CDR1 and CDR2 (germline): LNHDA, SQIVND (reference sequence). DNA of the CDR3: TGTGCCAGTAGGCAGGGACAGGGGGCAACCGGGGAGCTGTTTTTT. Translated, it gives CASRQGQGATGELFF.